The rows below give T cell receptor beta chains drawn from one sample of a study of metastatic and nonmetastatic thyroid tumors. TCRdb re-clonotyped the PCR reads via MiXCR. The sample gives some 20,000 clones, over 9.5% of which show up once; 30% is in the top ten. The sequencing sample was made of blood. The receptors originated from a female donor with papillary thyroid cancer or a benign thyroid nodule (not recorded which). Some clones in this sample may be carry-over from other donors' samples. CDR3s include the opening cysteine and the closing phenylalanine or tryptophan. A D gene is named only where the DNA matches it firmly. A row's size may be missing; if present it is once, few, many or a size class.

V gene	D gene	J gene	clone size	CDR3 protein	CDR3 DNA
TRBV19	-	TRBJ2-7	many	CASSINLGAGAYEQYF	TGTGCCAGTAGTATAAATCTTGGAGCAGGAGCCTACGAGCAGTACTTC
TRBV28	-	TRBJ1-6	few	CASSPPTWALHF	TGTGCCAGCAGCCCACCAACTTGGGCCCTCCACTTT
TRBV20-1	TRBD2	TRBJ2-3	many	CSALTSAGTSGTDTQYF	TGCAGTGCGCTGACCTCCGCCGGGACTAGTGGCACAGATACGCAGTATTTT
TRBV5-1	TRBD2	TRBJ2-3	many	CASSSGFEGGITQYF	TGCGCCAGCAGCTCCGGTTTTGAGGGAGGGATAACGCAGTATTTT
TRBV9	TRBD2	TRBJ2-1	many	CASSGRHGTTTSYNEQFF	TGTGCCAGCAGCGGAAGGCACGGGACTACTACCTCCTACAATGAGCAGTTCTTC
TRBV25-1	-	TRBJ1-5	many	CASSDGHSNQPQHF	TGTGCCAGCAGTGACGGGCATAGCAATCAGCCCCAGCATTTT
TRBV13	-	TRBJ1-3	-	CVSSPPVTGSSGNTIYF	TGTGTCAGCAGTCCCCCCGTGACGGGAAGCTCTGGAAACACCATATATTTT
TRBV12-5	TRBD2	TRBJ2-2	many	CASGTGGGANTGELFF	TGTGCTAGTGGTACCGGGGGAGGGGCGAACACCGGGGAGCTGTTTTTT
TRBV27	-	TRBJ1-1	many	CASRPLGGSTEAFF	TGTGCCAGCAGACCGTTGGGCGGGAGCACTGAAGCTTTCTTT
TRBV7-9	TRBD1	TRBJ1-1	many	CASSQTGAIEAFF	TGTGCCAGCAGCCAAACAGGGGCGATTGAAGCTTTCTTT
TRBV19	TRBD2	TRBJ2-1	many	CASSMLSGTSIEQFF	TGTGCCAGTAGTATGTTATCGGGGACTAGCATTGAGCAGTTCTTC
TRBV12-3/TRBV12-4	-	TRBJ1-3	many	CASSLWTVSGNTIYF	TGTGCCAGCAGTTTATGGACCGTCTCTGGAAACACCATATATTTT
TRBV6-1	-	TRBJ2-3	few	CASSKGSTDTQYF	TGTGCCAGCAGTAAGGGCAGCACAGATACGCAGTATTTT
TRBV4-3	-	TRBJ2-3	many	CARGSKTDTQYF	TGCGCCAGGGGGTCGAAAACAGATACGCAGTATTTT
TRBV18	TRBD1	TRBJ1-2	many	CASSPVGDSYGYTF	TGTGCCAGCTCACCAGTAGGGGACAGCTATGGCTACACCTTC
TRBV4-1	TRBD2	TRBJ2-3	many	CASSPGTSGITDTQYF	TGCGCCAGCAGCCCGGGGACTAGCGGGATCACAGATACGCAGTATTTT
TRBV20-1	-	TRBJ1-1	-	CSAEKLRTGGGTEAFF	TGCAGTGCTGAAAAGCTCAGGACGGGGGGAGGCACTGAAGCTTTCTTT
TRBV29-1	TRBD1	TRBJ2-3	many	CSVEGDSLGADTQYF	TGCAGCGTTGAAGGGGACAGCCTCGGGGCAGATACGCAGTATTTT
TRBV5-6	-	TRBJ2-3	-	CASSLVATGTDTQYF	TGTGCCAGCAGCTTGGTGGCGACGGGCACAGATACGCAGTATTTT
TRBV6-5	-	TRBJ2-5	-	CASIGGRETQYF	TGTGCCAGCATCGGGGGGCGAGAGACCCAGTACTTT